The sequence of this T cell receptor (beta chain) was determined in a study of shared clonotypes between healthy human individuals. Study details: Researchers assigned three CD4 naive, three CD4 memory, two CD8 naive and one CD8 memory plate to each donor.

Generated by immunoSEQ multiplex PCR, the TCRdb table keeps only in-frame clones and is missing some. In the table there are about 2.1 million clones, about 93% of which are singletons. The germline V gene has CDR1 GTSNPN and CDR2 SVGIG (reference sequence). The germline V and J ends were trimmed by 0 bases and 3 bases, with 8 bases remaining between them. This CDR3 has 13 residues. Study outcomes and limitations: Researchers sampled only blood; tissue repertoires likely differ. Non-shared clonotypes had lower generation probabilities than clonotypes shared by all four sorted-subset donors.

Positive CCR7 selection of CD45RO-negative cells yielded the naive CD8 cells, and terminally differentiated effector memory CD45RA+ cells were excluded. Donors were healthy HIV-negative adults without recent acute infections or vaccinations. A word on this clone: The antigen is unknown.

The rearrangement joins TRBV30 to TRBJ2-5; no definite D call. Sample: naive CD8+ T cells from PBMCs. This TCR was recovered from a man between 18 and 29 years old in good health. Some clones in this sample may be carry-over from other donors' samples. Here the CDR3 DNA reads TGTGCCTGGAGTGTCGATGCTGAAGAGACCCAGTACTTC. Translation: CAWSVDAEETQYF.